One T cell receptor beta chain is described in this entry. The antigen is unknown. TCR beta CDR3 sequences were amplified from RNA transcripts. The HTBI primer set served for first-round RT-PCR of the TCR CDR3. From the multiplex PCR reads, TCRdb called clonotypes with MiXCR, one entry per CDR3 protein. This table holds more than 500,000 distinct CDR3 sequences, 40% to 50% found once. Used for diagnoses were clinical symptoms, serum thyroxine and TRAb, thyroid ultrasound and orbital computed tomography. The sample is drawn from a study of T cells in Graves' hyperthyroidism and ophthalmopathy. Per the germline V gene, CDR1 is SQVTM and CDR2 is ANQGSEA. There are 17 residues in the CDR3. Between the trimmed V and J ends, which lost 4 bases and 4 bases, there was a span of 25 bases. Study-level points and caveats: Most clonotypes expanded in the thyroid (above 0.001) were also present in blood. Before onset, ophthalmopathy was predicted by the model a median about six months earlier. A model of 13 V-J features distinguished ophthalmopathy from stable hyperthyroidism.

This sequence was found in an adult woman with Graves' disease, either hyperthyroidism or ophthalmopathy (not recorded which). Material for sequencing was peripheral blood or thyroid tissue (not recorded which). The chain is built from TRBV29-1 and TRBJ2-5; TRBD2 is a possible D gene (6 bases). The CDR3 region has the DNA TGCAGCGTTGGGCCTGTGGGGGGTAGCGGAAGGGGAGAGACCCAGTACTTC. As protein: CSVGPVGGSGRGETQYF. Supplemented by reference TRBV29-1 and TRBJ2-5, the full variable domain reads SAVISQKPSRDICQRGTSLTIQCQVDSQVTMMFWYRQQPGQSLTLIATANQGSEATYESGFVIDKFPISRPNLTFSTLTVSNMSPEDSSIYLCSVGPVGGSGRGETQYFGPGTRLLVL.